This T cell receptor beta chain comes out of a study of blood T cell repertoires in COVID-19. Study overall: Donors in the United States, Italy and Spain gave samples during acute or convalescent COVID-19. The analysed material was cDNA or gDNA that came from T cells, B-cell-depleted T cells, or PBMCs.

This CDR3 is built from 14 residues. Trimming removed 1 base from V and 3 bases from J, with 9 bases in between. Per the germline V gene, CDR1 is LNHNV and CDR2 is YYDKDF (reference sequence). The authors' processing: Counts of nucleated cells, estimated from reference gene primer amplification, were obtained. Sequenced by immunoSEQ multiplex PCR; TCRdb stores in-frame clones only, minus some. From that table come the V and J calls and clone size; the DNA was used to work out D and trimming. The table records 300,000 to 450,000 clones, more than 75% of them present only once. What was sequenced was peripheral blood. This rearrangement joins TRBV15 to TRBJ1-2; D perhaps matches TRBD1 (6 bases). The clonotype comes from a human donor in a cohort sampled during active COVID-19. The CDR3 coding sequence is TGTGCCACCAGCAGAGGTTCAGGGGACTATGGCTACACCTTC. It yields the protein CATSRGSGDYGYTF.